This is a list of T cell receptor beta chains from one sample in a study of cytomegalovirus exposure and HLA in healthy donors. TCRdb's copy holds only in-frame clones and misses some; the assay was immunoSEQ multiplex PCR. The repertoire has hundreds of thousands of clones, approximately 88% of them found once; the top ten carry over 13%. Sequencing used PBMCs. Every receptor here comes from a woman aged 30 to 39 in good health and CMV-seropositive. CDR3s leave out the opening cysteine and the closing phenylalanine or tryptophan. Each record gives: CDR3 protein, V gene, J gene, clone size. Size tells how often a clone was seen (once, few, many) or the class of an expanded clone, and some rows leave it out.

AHLERKNTEAF	TRBV11-2	TRBJ1-1	NA
ASSGSGTTYNEQF	TRBV9	TRBJ2-1	NA
ASSGWTGNNYGYT	TRBV6-5	TRBJ1-2	NA
AWSGGMDTEAF	TRBV30	TRBJ1-1	NA
ASRSQGVTEAF	TRBV6-5	TRBJ1-1	NA
ASSQGRATEAF	TRBV4-1	TRBJ1-1	NA
ASSISGILPSEQY	TRBV19	TRBJ2-7	NA
ASSPILVSGRNEQF	TRBV27	TRBJ2-1	NA
ASSSKGQYEQY	TRBV5-1	TRBJ2-7	NA
AISAGQGSYEQY	TRBV10-3	TRBJ2-7	NA
ASSLSRPKIGETQY	TRBV27	TRBJ2-5	NA
ASSLAGGSDNEQF	TRBV2	TRBJ2-1	NA
ASRPTGLNYEQY	TRBV28	TRBJ2-7	NA
ASSLGRGSNQPQH	TRBV5-6	TRBJ1-5	few
ASSVEQGAPLNYGYT	TRBV9	TRBJ1-2	NA
AISALAGADNEQF	TRBV10-3	TRBJ2-1	NA
AWKRAGNTIY	TRBV30	TRBJ1-3	NA
ASSVLREPNEKLF	TRBV2	TRBJ1-4	NA
ASRGGRWAEAF	TRBV6-1	TRBJ1-1	NA
ASSGRASGVQETQY	TRBV5-4	TRBJ2-5	NA
ATSREQGIDNEQF	TRBV15	TRBJ2-1	NA
ASSLYRASNQPQH	TRBV27	TRBJ1-5	NA
SVVGQLTRGPGQETQY	TRBV29-1	TRBJ2-5	NA